Listed below are T cell receptor beta chains from one sample, sequenced in a study of blood T cells in healthy people across ages. TCRdb reanalysed the 5' RACE reads using MiXCR and keeps one entry per CDR3 protein. The sample has over 1,300,000 distinct CDR3 sequences, almost 60% seen once. Sequences were obtained from blood. The receptors here all came from a man younger than 35 in good health. CDR3s include the opening cysteine and the closing phenylalanine or tryptophan. Each record gives: J gene, clone size, V gene, D gene, CDR3 DNA, CDR3 protein. D genes are given only for firm matches. Clone size is not always given. Where it is, it says once, few, many or a class for expanded clones.

J: TRBJ1-2; size: .; V: TRBV20-1; D: .; DNA: TGCAGTGCCGTCGACAGCTACTATGGCTACACCTTC; CDR3: CSAVDSYYGYTF
J: TRBJ1-4; size: many; V: TRBV28; D: .; DNA: TGTGCCAGCAGCTTTAGAGCAACTAATGAAAAACTGTTTTTT; CDR3: CASSFRATNEKLFF
J: TRBJ2-5; size: .; V: TRBV4-2; D: .; DNA: TGTGCCAGCAGCCAAGACCGGACCTTCCAAGAGACCCAGTACTTC; CDR3: CASSQDRTFQETQYF
J: TRBJ2-1; size: .; V: TRBV24-1; D: .; DNA: TGTGCCACCAGCGGGGGCCCCCTTAATGAGCAGTTCTTC; CDR3: CATSGGPLNEQFF
J: TRBJ2-1; size: few; V: TRBV3-1; D: TRBD2; DNA: TGTGCCAGCAGCCAAGATCGCCTAGCGGGGGACAATGAGCAGTTCTTC; CDR3: CASSQDRLAGDNEQFF
J: TRBJ2-7; size: few; V: TRBV20-1; D: TRBD1; DNA: TGCAGTGCAACTAAGACAGGGAATGATGGCGAGCAGTACTTC; CDR3: CSATKTGNDGEQYF
J: TRBJ1-5; size: once; V: TRBV12-3/TRBV12-4; D: .; DNA: TGTGCCAGCACAGGGGACCGAACGAATCAGCCCCAGCATTTT; CDR3: CASTGDRTNQPQHF
J: TRBJ2-1; size: .; V: TRBV24-1; D: .; DNA: TGTGCCACCAGTGATTTTGGGACTTCGCTGAACAATGAGCAGTTCTTC; CDR3: CATSDFGTSLNNEQFF
J: TRBJ1-2; size: .; V: TRBV24-1; D: .; DNA: TGTGCCACCAGTGAATACGGATCAGGCTACACCTTC; CDR3: CATSEYGSGYTF
J: TRBJ2-3; size: few; V: TRBV18; D: TRBD1; DNA: TGTGCCAGCTCGCCCAGGACAGGGTACGGCACAGATACGCAGTATTTT; CDR3: CASSPRTGYGTDTQYF
J: TRBJ1-2; size: .; V: TRBV18; D: .; DNA: TGTGCCAGCTCACCGCAAAGGACAGCCTATGGCTACACCTTC; CDR3: CASSPQRTAYGYTF
J: TRBJ2-7; size: few; V: TRBV7-9; D: .; DNA: TGTGCCAGCAGCTCTACGGACAGCTACGAGCAGTACTTC; CDR3: CASSSTDSYEQYF
J: TRBJ2-1; size: .; V: TRBV5-6; D: .; DNA: TGTGCCAGCAGCTTGCCAGGGGCGCGCATTGAGCAGTTCTTC; CDR3: CASSLPGARIEQFF
J: TRBJ2-7; size: few; V: TRBV20-1; D: .; DNA: TGCAGTGCTCCCTCTGGGCCCTACGAGCAGTACTTC; CDR3: CSAPSGPYEQYF
J: TRBJ2-5; size: .; V: TRBV6-6; D: .; DNA: TGTGCCACCCGCAGGACGACACAAGAGACCCAGTACTTC; CDR3: CATRRTTQETQYF
J: TRBJ2-1; size: .; V: TRBV20-1; D: .; DNA: TGCAGTGCTCCAAATAGCGGCAAGAAACACAATGAGCAGTTCTTC; CDR3: CSAPNSGKKHNEQFF
J: TRBJ1-2; size: .; V: TRBV20-1; D: .; DNA: TGCAGTGCGCAAAACGGACAGTCCGGCTACTATGGCTACACCTTC; CDR3: CSAQNGQSGYYGYTF
J: TRBJ2-7; size: .; V: TRBV6-5; D: TRBD2; DNA: TGTGCCAGCAGTACCCAGGGACTAGCGGAGCCATACGAGCAGTACTTC; CDR3: CASSTQGLAEPYEQYF
J: TRBJ1-5; size: few; V: TRBV7-6; D: .; DNA: TGTGCCAGCAGCTTGGGCAGCCCTTATAGCAATCAGCCCCAGCATTTT; CDR3: CASSLGSPYSNQPQHF
J: TRBJ2-1; size: few; V: TRBV20-1; D: TRBD2; DNA: TGCAGTGCTAGAGGAGGAACCGGGAGGGCCTATGAGCAGTTCTTC; CDR3: CSARGGTGRAYEQFF
J: TRBJ2-7; size: .; V: TRBV6-1; D: .; DNA: TGTGCCAGCAGTGACGCGGGGGCGAGGAACTACGAGCAGTACTTC; CDR3: CASSDAGARNYEQYF
J: TRBJ2-7; size: .; V: TRBV28; D: TRBD1; DNA: TGTGCCAGCAGTTTATGGAACCGGGACAGGCCCTACGAGCAGTACTTC; CDR3: CASSLWNRDRPYEQYF
J: TRBJ2-7; size: .; V: TRBV28; D: TRBD1; DNA: TGTGCCAGCAGTTTATCAGACAGGGGCCCACCACCCTACGAGCAGTACTTC; CDR3: CASSLSDRGPPPYEQYF
J: TRBJ2-1; size: .; V: TRBV11-2; D: .; DNA: TGTACCAGCAGCGGTGGCCCAGGCGGGAATGAGCAGTTCTTC; CDR3: CTSSGGPGGNEQFF
J: TRBJ2-1; size: .; V: TRBV12-3/TRBV12-4; D: TRBD2; DNA: TGTGCCAGCAACATAGCGGGAGAGGGTTACAATGAGCAGTTCTTC; CDR3: CASNIAGEGYNEQFF
J: TRBJ2-7; size: .; V: TRBV11-2; D: .; DNA: TGTGCCAGCAGCTTATTGGGGGATCCCTTCTACGAGCAGTACTTC; CDR3: CASSLLGDPFYEQYF
J: TRBJ2-5; size: .; V: TRBV5-1; D: TRBD1; DNA: TGCGCCAGCAGCCCAACAGGGGGGCACCAAGAGACCCAGTACTTC; CDR3: CASSPTGGHQETQYF
J: TRBJ2-1; size: .; V: TRBV6-2/TRBV6-3; D: TRBD2; DNA: TGTGCCAGCAGTTTTCTGGGACTAGCGGGTGGCAATGTGCAGTTCTTC; CDR3: CASSFLGLAGGNVQFF
J: TRBJ1-2; size: .; V: TRBV20-1; D: .; DNA: TGCAGTGCTAGAGTGGCGGGCGCGGAAGGCTACACCTTC; CDR3: CSARVAGAEGYTF
J: TRBJ2-3; size: few; V: TRBV7-2; D: .; DNA: TGTGCCAGCAGCTTAGGGGGGAGTGGAGCAGATACGCAGTATTTT; CDR3: CASSLGGSGADTQYF
J: TRBJ1-6; size: .; V: TRBV25-1; D: .; DNA: TGTGCCAGCAGGGAGACAAGTGATGATAATTCACCCCTCCACTTT; CDR3: CASRETSDDNSPLHF
J: TRBJ2-7; size: .; V: TRBV20-1; D: TRBD2; DNA: TGCAGTGCTTATAGCGGGGGTGATCCCTACGAGCAGTACTTC; CDR3: CSAYSGGDPYEQYF
J: TRBJ2-7; size: few; V: TRBV28; D: .; DNA: TGTGCCAGCAGGGGTATAGACTTGAGCTCCTACGAGCAGTACTTC; CDR3: CASRGIDLSSYEQYF
J: TRBJ2-3; size: .; V: TRBV3-1; D: TRBD2; DNA: TGTGCCAGCAGCTGGGTCGGGGGGGCCTCTTCAGATACGCAGTATTTT; CDR3: CASSWVGGASSDTQYF
J: TRBJ1-2; size: .; V: TRBV10-2; D: .; DNA: TGCGCCAGCAGTGGACGGTTCTACACCTTC; CDR3: CASSGRFYTF
J: TRBJ2-7; size: .; V: TRBV4-1; D: .; DNA: TGCGCCAGCAGCCAAGATAGTTCCGAGGGGTACGAGCAGTACTTC; CDR3: CASSQDSSEGYEQYF
J: TRBJ2-1; size: .; V: TRBV11-3; D: .; DNA: TGTGCCAGCAGCTTAGATGGGCAGGGTGACTACAATGAGCAGTTCTTC; CDR3: CASSLDGQGDYNEQFF
J: TRBJ2-7; size: few; V: TRBV6-2/TRBV6-3; D: .; DNA: TGTGCCAGCAGCAATCAGAGACCGGGGAGCGAGCAGTACTTC; CDR3: CASSNQRPGSEQYF
J: TRBJ2-1; size: .; V: TRBV15; D: TRBD1; DNA: TGTGCCACCAGCAGATCTCCGGCGGACAGGGGTCATGAGCAGTTCTTC; CDR3: CATSRSPADRGHEQFF
J: TRBJ2-4; size: .; V: TRBV6-6; D: TRBD2; DNA: TGTGCCAGCAGTATTGGGGCCGAGGGGAGGGTTCAGTACTTC; CDR3: CASSIGAEGRVQYF
J: TRBJ2-7; size: .; V: TRBV7-2; D: TRBD2; DNA: TGTGCCAGCACCAAGGGACTAGCGGAATCCTACGAGCAGTACTTC; CDR3: CASTKGLAESYEQYF
J: TRBJ2-7; size: .; V: TRBV9; D: .; DNA: TGTGCCAGCAGCGTAGGATCACCCTCCTACGAGCAGTACTTC; CDR3: CASSVGSPSYEQYF